These 4 T cell receptor beta chains were sequenced from one sample in a study of post-analysis software for immune sequencing data. Study-wide results and caveats: Four or five TRBV segments were more frequent in patients than controls; TRBV5-6, TRBV5-1 and TRBV20-1 belonged to this group.

TCR beta cDNA libraries included unique molecular identifiers. Each CDR3 protein is one row after TCRdb ran MiXCR on the PCR reads. The data contain about 200,000 distinct CDR3 sequences, 29% of them singletons. These receptors' targets are unknown. Input material: blood. The receptors here all came from a girl aged 2-17 years with multiple sclerosis.

This clonotype was seen only a few times. At one end the junction does not follow the germline gene, possibly because of a read error. The genes are TRBV12-3 or TRBV12-4 and TRBJ1-6; the D is unclear. The CDR3 has 15 residues. The CDR3, as DNA: TGTGCCAGCAGGAGAACCGGGGTTTATAATTCACCCCCCCACTTT. Its protein product is CASRRTGVYNSPPHF.

Only a few counts were recorded for this clonotype. The CDR3 nucleotides read TGTGCCAGCAGTGCCCCGACGGTAAGCAATCAGCCCCAGCATTTT. As protein: CASSAPTVSNQPQHF. The chain recombines TRBV6-1 with TRBJ1-5; D gene ambiguous. Germline assignment: CDR1 MNHNS and CDR2 SASEGT. V was shortened by 4 bases and J by 1 base, with 11 bases between the two germline ends. The CDR3 is 15 amino acids.

About this clonotype: Mismatch with germline at one junction end may stem from a read error. This rearrangement joins TRBV12-3 or TRBV12-4 to TRBJ2-3, with D possibly called TRBD1 or TRBD2 (5 bases each). The CDR3 sequence is 13 residues long. The CDR3 DNA is TGTGCCAGCAGTGTGGGGGAGACAGATGCGCAGTATTTT. It encodes CASSVGETDAQYF.

The V gene is TRBV6-2 or TRBV6-3, the J gene TRBJ2-4; D possibly matches TRBD1 or TRBD2 (6 bases each). V lost 6 bases and J lost 13, with 16 bases in between. CDR1 and CDR2 (germline): MNHEY, SVGEGT. The CDR3 has 12 amino acids. CDR3 amino acids: CASSPLRGEQYF. CDR3 DNA sequence: TGTGCCAGCAGCCCGCTGAGGGGGGAGCAGTACTTC.